Shown below are 6 T cell receptor beta chains from a single sample sequenced in a study of brain T cells in children with intractable seizures. Measured with immunoSEQ multiplex PCR; TCRdb has only the in-frame clones, and not every one. The profile shows approximately 60,000 clones, approximately 94% of them singletons. The sample was peripheral blood, taken at surgery. The receptors were gathered from a boy in the first two years of life with focal cortical dysplasia and intractable seizures.

The CDR3 bases are TGTGCCACCAGTGAAGCACAGGGTGGTGGGAGTGAGCAGTTCTTC. Its translation is CATSEAQGGGSEQFF. The V and J genes are TRBV24-1 and TRBJ2-1; D is perhaps TRBD1 (6 bases). Per germline, CDR1 KGHDR and CDR2 SFDVKD. The CDR3 loop spans 15 amino acids. V dropped 4 bases and J dropped 9 bases, with 18 bases sitting between them.

The chain combines TRBV6-2 or TRBV6-3 with TRBJ2-7; D remains ambiguous. The CDR3 length is 12 residues. V lost 1 base and J lost 2, with 3 bases in between. The germline CDR1 and CDR2 sequences are MNHEY and SVGEGT. CDR3 region: CASSYYAYEQYF. The CDR3 nucleotides are TGTGCCAGCAGTTACTACGCCTACGAGCAGTACTTC.

The genes are TRBV28 and TRBJ1-5; a possible D gene is TRBD1 (5 bases). The length of the CDR3 is 15 residues. Per the germline V gene, CDR1 is MDHEN and CDR2 is SYDVKM. V lost 6 bases, J lost 0 bases, and 12 bases lay in between. The CDR3 spells CASRLTGPSNQPQHF. CDR3 in DNA: TGTGCCAGCAGGCTCACAGGTCCTAGCAATCAGCCCCAGCATTTT.

The chain combines TRBV6-4 with TRBJ2-7; D unclear. The germline V and J ends were trimmed by 3 bases and 3 bases, with 15 bases remaining between them. Germline CDR1 MRHNA, CDR2 SNTAGT. The CDR3 runs 15 residues. CDR3 DNA: TGTGCCAGCAGTGATTTATCAGTACGCGGCTACGAGCAGTACTTC. This encodes CASSDLSVRGYEQYF.

V is TRBV6-2 or TRBV6-3 and J is TRBJ1-5; 9 bases fit TRBD1. The CDR3 length is 15 residues. The J segment lost 4 bases and the V segment lost 6 bases, leaving 7 bases of the junction unmatched. The germline CDR1 and CDR2 sequences are MNHEY and SVGEGT. The CDR3 DNA sequence: TGTGCCAGCAGACCTACAGGGGGCGGGAATCAGCCCCAGCATTTT. Translated: CASRPTGGGNQPQHF.

This chain links TRBV7-2 with TRBJ1-2; 8 positions match TRBD1. Germline V CDR1 and CDR2: SGHTA, FQGNSA. The CDR3 totals 14 residues. V was clipped by 5 bases and J by 7 bases; unmatched bases: 9. This chain's CDR3 is CASSQGQDSGGYTF. CDR3 nucleotides: TGTGCCAGCAGCCAGGGACAGGACAGCGGTGGCTACACCTTC.